This TCR beta chain was identified during a study of blood T cell repertoires in COVID-19. The wider study: Specimens from acute and convalescent COVID-19 originated in the United States, Italy and Spain. In each case, the material was cDNA or gDNA derived from T cells, B-cell-depleted T cells, or PBMCs.

Per the study methods: Nucleated cell number was recorded as an estimate derived from reference gene primer amplification. This table comes from immunoSEQ multiplex PCR, and its TCRdb copy is limited to in-frame clones, with some not included. The DNA was the basis for D and trimming; V, J and clone size are from that table. Among 170,000 or so clones listed, around 87% were seen once. In Seattle, patients joined the study during active infection and were tracked longitudinally. Germline V gene data show CDR1 as SGDLS and CDR2 as YYNGEE. The germline V and J ends were trimmed by 3 bases and 4 bases, with 11 bases remaining between them. The CDR3 runs to 15 residues.

The chain combines TRBV9 with TRBJ1-6; D is perhaps TRBD1 (5 bases). This TCR was sampled from a man aged 60 to 69 with COVID-19, enrolled during active disease. Material for sequencing was peripheral blood. The CDR3 is CASSGGGVYNSPLHF. In DNA, the CDR3 is TGTGCCAGCAGCGGCGGGGGGGTTTATAATTCACCCCTCCACTTT.